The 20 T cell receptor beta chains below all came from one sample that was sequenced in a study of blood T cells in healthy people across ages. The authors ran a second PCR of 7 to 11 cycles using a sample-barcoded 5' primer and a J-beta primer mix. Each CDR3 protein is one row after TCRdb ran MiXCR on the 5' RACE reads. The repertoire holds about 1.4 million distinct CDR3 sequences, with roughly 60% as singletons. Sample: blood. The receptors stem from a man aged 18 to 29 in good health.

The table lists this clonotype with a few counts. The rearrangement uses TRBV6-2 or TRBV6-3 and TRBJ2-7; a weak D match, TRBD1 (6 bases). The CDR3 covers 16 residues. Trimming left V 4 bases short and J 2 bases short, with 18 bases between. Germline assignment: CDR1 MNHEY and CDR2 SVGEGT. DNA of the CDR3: TGTGCCAGCAGTTCCAGGGGTCCCGTAAGCCCCTACGAGCAGTACTTC. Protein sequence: CASSSRGPVSPYEQYF.

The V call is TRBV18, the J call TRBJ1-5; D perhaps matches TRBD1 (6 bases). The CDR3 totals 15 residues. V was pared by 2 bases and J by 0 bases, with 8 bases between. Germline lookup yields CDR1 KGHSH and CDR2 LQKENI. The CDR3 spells CASSPDRFSNQPQHF. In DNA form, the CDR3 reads TGTGCCAGCTCACCAGACAGGTTTAGCAATCAGCCCCAGCATTTT.

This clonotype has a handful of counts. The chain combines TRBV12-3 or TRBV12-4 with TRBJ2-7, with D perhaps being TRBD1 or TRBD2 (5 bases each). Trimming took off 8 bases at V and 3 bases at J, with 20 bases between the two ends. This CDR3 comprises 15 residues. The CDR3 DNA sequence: TGTGCCAGCGCCTCGGGGCTAGGCTTTATCTACGAGCAGTACTTC. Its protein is CASASGLGFIYEQYF.

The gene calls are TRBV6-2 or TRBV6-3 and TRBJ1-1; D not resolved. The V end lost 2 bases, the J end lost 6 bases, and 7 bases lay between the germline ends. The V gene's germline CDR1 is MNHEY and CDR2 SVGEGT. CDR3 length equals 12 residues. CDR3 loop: CASSYSGSEAFF. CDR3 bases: TGTGCCAGCAGTTACAGTGGTTCTGAAGCTTTCTTT.

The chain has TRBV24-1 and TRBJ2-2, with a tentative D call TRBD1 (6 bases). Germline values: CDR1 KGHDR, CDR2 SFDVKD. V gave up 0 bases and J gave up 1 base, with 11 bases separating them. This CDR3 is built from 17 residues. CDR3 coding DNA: TGTGCCACCAGTGATTTGAGTGGGGGCGAGAACACCGGGGAGCTGTTTTTT. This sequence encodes CATSDLSGGENTGELFF.

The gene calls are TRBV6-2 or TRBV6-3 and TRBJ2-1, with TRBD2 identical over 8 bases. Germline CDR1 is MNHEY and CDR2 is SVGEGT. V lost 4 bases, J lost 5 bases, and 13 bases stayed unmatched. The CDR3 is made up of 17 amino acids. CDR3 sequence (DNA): TGTGCCAGCAGTTTCACGGACGCGGGGGGACACAACAATGAGCAGTTCTTC. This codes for CASSFTDAGGHNNEQFF.

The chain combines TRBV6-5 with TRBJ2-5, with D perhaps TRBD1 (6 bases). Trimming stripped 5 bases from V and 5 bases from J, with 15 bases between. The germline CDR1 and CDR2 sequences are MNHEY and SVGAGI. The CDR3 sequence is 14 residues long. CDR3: CASSRQETWETQYF. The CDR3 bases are TGTGCCAGCAGTCGACAGGAAACCTGGGAGACCCAGTACTTC.

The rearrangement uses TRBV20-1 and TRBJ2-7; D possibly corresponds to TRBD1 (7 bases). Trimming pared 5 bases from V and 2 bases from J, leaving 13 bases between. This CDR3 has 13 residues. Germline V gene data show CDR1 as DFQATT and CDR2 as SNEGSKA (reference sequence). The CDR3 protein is CSAGGTEAYEQYF. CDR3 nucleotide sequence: TGCAGTGCTGGCGGGACAGAAGCCTACGAGCAGTACTTC.

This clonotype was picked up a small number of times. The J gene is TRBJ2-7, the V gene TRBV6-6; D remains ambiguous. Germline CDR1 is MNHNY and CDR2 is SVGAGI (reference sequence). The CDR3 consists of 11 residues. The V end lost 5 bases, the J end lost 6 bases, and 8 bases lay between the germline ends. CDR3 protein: CASSGNFEQYF. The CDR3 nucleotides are TGTGCCAGCAGTGGGAATTTCGAGCAGTACTTC.

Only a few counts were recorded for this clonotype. CDR3 region: CASSESGGAYEQYF. CDR3 DNA: TGTGCCAGCAGTGAGAGCGGGGGGGCTTACGAGCAGTACTTC. The V call is TRBV6-5, the J call TRBJ2-4; 10 nucleotides match TRBD2. The end of the DNA fits TRBJ2-7 better, so the J call may be wrong. The CDR3 spans 14 residues. Germline lookup yields CDR1 MNHEY and CDR2 SVGAGI.

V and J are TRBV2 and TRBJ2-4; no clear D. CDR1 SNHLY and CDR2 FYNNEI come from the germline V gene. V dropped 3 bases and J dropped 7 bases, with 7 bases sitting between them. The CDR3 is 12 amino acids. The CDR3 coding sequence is TGTGCCAGCAGTGAGGTGTTGAACATTCAGTACTTC. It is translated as CASSEVLNIQYF. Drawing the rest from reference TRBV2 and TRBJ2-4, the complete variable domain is EPEVTQTPSHQVTQMGQEVILRCVPISNHLYFYWYRQILGQKVEFLVSFYNNEISEKSEIFDDQFSVERPDGSNFTLKIRSTKLEDSAMYFCASSEVLNIQYFGAGTRLSVL.

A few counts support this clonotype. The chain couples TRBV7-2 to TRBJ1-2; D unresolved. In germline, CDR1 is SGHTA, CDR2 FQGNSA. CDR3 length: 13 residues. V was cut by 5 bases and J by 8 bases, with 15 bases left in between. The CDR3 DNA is TGTGCCAGCAGCAAACCACCCGGAGCAGGCTACACCTTC. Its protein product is CASSKPPGAGYTF. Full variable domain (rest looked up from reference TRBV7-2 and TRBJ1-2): GAGVSQSPSNKVTEKGKDVELRCDPISGHTALYWYRQSLGQGLEFLIYFQGNSAPDKSGLPSDRFSAERTGGSVSTLTIQRTQQEDSAVYLCASSKPPGAGYTFGSGTRLTVV.

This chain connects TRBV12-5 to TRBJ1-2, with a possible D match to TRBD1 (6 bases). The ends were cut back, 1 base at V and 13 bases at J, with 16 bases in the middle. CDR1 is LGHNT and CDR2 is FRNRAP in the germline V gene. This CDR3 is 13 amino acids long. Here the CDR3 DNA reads TGTGCTAGTGGTTTGGCTATGGACAGACCACTCACCTTC. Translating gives CASGLAMDRPLTF.

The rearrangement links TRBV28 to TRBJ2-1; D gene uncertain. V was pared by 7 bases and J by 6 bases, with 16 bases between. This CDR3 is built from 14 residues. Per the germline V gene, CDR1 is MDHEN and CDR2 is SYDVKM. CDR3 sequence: CASMAVDAVNEQFF. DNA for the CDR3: TGTGCCAGCATGGCGGTCGACGCCGTCAATGAGCAGTTCTTC.

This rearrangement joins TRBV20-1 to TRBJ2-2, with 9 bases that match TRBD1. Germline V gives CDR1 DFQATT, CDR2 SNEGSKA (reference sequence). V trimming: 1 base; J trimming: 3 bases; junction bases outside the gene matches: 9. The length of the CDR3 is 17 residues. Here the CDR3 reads CSARGPWDRVDTGELFF. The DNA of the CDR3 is TGCAGTGCTAGAGGCCCTTGGGACAGGGTAGACACCGGGGAGCTGTTTTTT.

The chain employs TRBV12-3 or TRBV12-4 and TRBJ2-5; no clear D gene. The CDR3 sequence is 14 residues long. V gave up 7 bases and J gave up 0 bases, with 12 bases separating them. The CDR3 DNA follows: TGTGCCAGCATGAGGCACTCGTACCAAGAGACCCAGTACTTC. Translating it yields CASMRHSYQETQYF.

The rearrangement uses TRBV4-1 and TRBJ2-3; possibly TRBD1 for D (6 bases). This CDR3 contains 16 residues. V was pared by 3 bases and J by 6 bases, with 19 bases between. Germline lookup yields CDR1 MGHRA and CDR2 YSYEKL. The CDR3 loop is CASSQEQGRSSDTQYF. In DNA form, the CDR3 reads TGCGCCAGCAGCCAGGAACAGGGTAGGAGCTCTGATACGCAGTATTTT.

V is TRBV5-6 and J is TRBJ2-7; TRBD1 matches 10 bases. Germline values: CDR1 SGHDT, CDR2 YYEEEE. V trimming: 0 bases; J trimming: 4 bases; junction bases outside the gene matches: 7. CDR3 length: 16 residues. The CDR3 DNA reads TGTGCCAGCAGCTTGGATTTTCGGGACAGGGGTTACGAGCAGTACTTC. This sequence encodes CASSLDFRDRGYEQYF.

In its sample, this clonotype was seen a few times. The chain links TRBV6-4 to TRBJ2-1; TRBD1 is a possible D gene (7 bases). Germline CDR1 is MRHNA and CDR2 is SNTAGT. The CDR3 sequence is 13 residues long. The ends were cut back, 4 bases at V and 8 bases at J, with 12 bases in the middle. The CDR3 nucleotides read TGTGCCAGCAGTGGGAGGGACAGTGATGAGCAGTTCTTC. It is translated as CASSGRDSDEQFF.

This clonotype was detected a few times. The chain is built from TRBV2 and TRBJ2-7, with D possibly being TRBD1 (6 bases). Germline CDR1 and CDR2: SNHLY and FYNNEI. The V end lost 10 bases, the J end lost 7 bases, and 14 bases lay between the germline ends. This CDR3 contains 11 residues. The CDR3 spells CATFRQGEQYF. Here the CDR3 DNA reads TGTGCCACCTTTAGGCAGGGGGAGCAGTACTTC. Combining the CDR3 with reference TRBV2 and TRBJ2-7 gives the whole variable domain EPEVTQTPSHQVTQMGQEVILRCVPISNHLYFYWYRQILGQKVEFLVSFYNNEISEKSEIFDDQFSVERPDGSNFTLKIRSTKLEDSAMYFCATFRQGEQYFGPGTRLTVT.